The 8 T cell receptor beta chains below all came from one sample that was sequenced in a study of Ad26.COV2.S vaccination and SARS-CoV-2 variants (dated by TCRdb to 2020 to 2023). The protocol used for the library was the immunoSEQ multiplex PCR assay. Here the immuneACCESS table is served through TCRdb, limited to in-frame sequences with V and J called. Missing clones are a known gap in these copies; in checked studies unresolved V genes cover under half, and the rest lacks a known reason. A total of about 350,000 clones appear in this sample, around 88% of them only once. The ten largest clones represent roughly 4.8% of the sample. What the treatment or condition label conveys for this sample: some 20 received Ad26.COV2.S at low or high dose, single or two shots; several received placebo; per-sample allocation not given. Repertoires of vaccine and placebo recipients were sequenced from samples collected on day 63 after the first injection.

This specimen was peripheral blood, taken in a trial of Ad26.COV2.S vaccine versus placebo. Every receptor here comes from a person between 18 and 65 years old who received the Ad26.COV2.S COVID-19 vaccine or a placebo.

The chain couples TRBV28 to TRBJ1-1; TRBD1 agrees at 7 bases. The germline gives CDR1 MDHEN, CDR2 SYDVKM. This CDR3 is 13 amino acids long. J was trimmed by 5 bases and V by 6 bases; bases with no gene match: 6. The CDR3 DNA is TGTGCCAGCAGGGAGGGGGCGGGGACTGAAGCTTTCTTT. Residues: CASREGAGTEAFF.

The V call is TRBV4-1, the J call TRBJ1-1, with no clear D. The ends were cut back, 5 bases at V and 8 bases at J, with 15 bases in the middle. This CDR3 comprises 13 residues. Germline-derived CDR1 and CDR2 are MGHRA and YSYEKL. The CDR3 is CASSNAGKTEAFF. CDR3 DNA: TGCGCCAGCAGCAACGCGGGAAAAACCGAAGCTTTCTTT.

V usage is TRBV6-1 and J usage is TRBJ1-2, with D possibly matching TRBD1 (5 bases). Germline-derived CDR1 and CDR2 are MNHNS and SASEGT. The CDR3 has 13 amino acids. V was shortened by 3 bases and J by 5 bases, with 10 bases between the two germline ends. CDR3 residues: CASSEQRGYGYTF. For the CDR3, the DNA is TGTGCCAGCAGTGAGCAAAGGGGATATGGCTACACCTTC.

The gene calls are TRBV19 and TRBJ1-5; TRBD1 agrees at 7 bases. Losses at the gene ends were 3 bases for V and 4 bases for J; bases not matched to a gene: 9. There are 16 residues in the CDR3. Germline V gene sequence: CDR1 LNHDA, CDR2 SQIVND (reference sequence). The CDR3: CASSMGTGTANQPQHF. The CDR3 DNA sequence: TGTGCCAGTAGTATGGGGACCGGGACAGCGAATCAGCCCCAGCATTTT.

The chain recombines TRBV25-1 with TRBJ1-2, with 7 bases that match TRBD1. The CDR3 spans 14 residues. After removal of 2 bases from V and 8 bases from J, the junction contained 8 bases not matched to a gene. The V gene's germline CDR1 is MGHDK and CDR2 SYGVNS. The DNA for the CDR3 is TGTGCCAGCAGTGAAGAGGGGGCAGGGGTCGGCTACACCTTC. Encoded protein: CASSEEGAGVGYTF.

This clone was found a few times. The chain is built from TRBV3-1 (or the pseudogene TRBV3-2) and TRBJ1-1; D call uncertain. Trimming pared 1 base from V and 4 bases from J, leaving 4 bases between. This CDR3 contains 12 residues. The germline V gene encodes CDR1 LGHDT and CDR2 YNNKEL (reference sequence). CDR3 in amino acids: CASSQVSTEAFF. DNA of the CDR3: TGTGCCAGCAGCCAAGTTAGCACTGAAGCTTTCTTT.

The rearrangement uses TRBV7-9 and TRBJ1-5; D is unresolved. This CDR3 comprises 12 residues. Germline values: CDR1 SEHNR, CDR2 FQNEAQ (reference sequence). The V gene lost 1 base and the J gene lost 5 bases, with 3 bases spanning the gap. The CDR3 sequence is CASSLDYQPQHF. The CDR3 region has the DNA TGTGCCAGCAGCTTAGACTATCAGCCCCAGCATTTT. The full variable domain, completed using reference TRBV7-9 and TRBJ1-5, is DTGVSQNPRHKITKRGQNVTFRCDPISEHNRLYWYRQTLGQGPEFLTYFQNEAQLEKSRLLSDRFSAERPKGSFSTLEIQRTEQGDSAMYLCASSLDYQPQHFGDGTRLSIL.

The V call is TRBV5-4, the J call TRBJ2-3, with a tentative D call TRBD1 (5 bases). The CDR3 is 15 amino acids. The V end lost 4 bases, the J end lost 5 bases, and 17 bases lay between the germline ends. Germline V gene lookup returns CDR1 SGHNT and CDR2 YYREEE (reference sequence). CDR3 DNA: TGTGCCAGCAGCACGGATTGGGGCACGGAAGATACGCAGTATTTT. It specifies CASSTDWGTEDTQYF.